The 17 T cell receptor beta chains in this list originate from one sample, sequenced in a study of cytomegalovirus exposure and HLA in healthy donors (dated by TCRdb to the late 2010s). The library was produced with the immunoSEQ multiplex PCR assay. For the multiplex PCR, a mixture combining 60 forward primers for TCR Vbeta segments and 13 reverse primers for TCR Jbeta segments was used. Held by TCRdb, this immuneACCESS table contains in-frame sequences only and omits some clones. Under half of the omission traces to an unresolved V gene where checked; the cause of the rest is unknown. The sample has around 100,000 clones on record, around 60% of them singletons. Of the sample, less than 4.5% falls within the top ten clones. The material sequenced was PBMCs. The receptors stem from a man aged 25-45 years in good health and CMV-seropositive.

This clone showed up just a few times. The gene calls are TRBV13 and TRBJ2-5, with D possibly being TRBD2 (5 bases). Germline V gene data show CDR1 as PRHDT and CDR2 as FYEKMQ (reference sequence). This CDR3 region has 14 residues. V lost 5 bases and J lost 4, with 14 bases in between. DNA of the CDR3: TGTGCCAGCAGCATCCTTGCGGGTGGAGAGACCCAGTACTTC. Its translation is CASSILAGGETQYF.

This chain links TRBV27 with TRBJ2-2; D is undetermined. V was shortened by 9 bases and J by 7 bases, with 12 bases between the two germline ends. The germline CDR1 and CDR2 sequences are MNHEY and SMNVEV (reference sequence). The CDR3 has 12 amino acids. Here the CDR3 reads CASTSISGELFF. DNA for the CDR3: TGTGCCAGTACCTCGATTAGCGGGGAGCTGTTTTTT.

The chain recombines TRBV6-1 with TRBJ1-6, with D possibly being TRBD1 (5 bases). The V gene's germline CDR1 is MNHNS and CDR2 SASEGT. The CDR3 is made up of 15 amino acids. V gave up 7 bases and J gave up 0 bases, with 10 bases separating them. Here the CDR3 reads CASIQGLSYNSPLHF. The CDR3, as DNA: TGTGCCAGCATCCAGGGCCTCTCCTATAATTCACCCCTCCACTTT.

The rearrangement joins TRBV4-1 to TRBJ1-5; TRBD1 matches at 9 bases. Germline V lookup: CDR1 MGHRA, CDR2 YSYEKL. CDR3 length: 16 amino acids. Unmatched junction bases numbered 6, after V lost 2 bases and J lost 4 bases. The CDR3 nucleotides are TGCGCCAGCAGCCAATGGACGGGACAGGGTAATCAGCCCCAGCATTTT. It is translated as CASSQWTGQGNQPQHF.

The genes are TRBV19 and TRBJ1-2; TRBD1 aligns across 7 bases. Germline CDR1 LNHDA, CDR2 SQIVND (reference sequence). This CDR3 is built from 14 residues. After removal of 7 bases from V and 7 bases from J, the junction contained 12 bases not matched to a gene. The CDR3 nucleotides read TGTGCCAGTATTCCCCAGGGGGAAGGTCGTGGCTACACCTTC. This gives the protein CASIPQGEGRGYTF.

This rearrangement joins TRBV19 to TRBJ2-7, with TRBD2 matching over 7 bases. This CDR3 is 14 amino acids long. The junction had 7 bases not matched to a gene; V was cut back by 5 bases and J by 3 bases. Germline V gene lookup returns CDR1 LNHDA and CDR2 SQIVND (reference sequence). In nucleotides, the CDR3 is TGTGCCAGTAGTCCTGGGACTACCAACTACGAGCAGTACTTC. Protein: CASSPGTTNYEQYF.

This chain joins TRBV15 and TRBJ2-5; D is possibly TRBD2 (5 bases). Per the germline V gene, CDR1 is LNHNV and CDR2 is YYDKDF (reference sequence). Trimming cost V 8 bases and J 3 bases, with 13 bases left between them. The CDR3 runs to 13 residues. The CDR3 bases are TGTGCCACCCGCCGGACTCAAGAAGAGACCCAGTACTTC. Translated: CATRRTQEETQYF.

The V gene is TRBV6-5, the J gene TRBJ1-2, with 7 bases lining up with TRBD1. The V and J ends lost 6 bases and 8 bases, in that order; junction bases with no gene match: 9. The CDR3 covers 13 residues. Germline loops: CDR1 MNHEY, CDR2 SVGAGI. The DNA of the CDR3 is TGTGCCAGCAGAGCCTACAGGGGTGTGGGCTACACCTTC. It yields the protein CASRAYRGVGYTF.

V is TRBV5-6 and J is TRBJ1-2, with D uncertain. The CDR3 extends over 14 amino acids. Trimming stripped 3 bases from V and 5 bases from J, with 14 bases between. The germline CDR1 and CDR2 sequences are SGHDT and YYEEEE. This chain's CDR3 is CASSSGRELYGYTF. CDR3 DNA: TGTGCCAGCAGCTCTGGACGGGAACTTTATGGCTACACCTTC.

The chain is built from TRBV7-2 and TRBJ2-7; 11 bases are a match to TRBD2. The CDR3 totals 14 residues. Trimming at V came to 5 bases and at J to 4 bases, leaving 4 bases not matched to a gene. Looked up from germline, CDR1 is SGHTA and CDR2 is FQGNSA. DNA of the CDR3: TGTGCCAGCAGCCCTGGACTAGCGGGTTACGAGCAGTACTTC. It translates to CASSPGLAGYEQYF.

The CDR3 DNA reads TGTGCCAGCAGTGAGCCAGGGGGCAGAAAGACCCAGTACTTC. The encoded protein is CASSEPGGRKTQYF. This rearrangement joins TRBV25-1 to TRBJ2-5, with 8 bases matching TRBD1. This CDR3 has 14 amino acids. Germline assignment: CDR1 MGHDK and CDR2 SYGVNS. V was pared by 3 bases and J by 6 bases, with 6 bases of the junction left unmatched. Complete variable domain (other parts from reference TRBV25-1 and TRBJ2-5): EADIYQTPRYLVIGTGKKITLECSQTMGHDKMYWYQQDPGMELHLIHYSYGVNSTEKGDLSSESTVSRIRTEHFPLTLESARPSHTSQYLCASSEPGGRKTQYFGPGTRLLVL.

This clone has a single count. The chain combines TRBV7-9 with TRBJ2-3; 9 nucleotides agree with TRBD1. Germline V gives CDR1 SEHNR, CDR2 FQNEAQ (reference sequence). After removal of 5 bases from V and 5 bases from J, the junction contained 5 bases not matched to a gene. The CDR3 sequence is 14 residues long. As DNA, the CDR3 is TGTGCCAGCAGCGAGGGACAGGGCCGAGATACGCAGTATTTT. This encodes CASSEGQGRDTQYF.

The rearrangement uses TRBV12-5 and TRBJ2-3, with D possibly TRBD2 on 5 matching bases. V gave up 7 bases and J gave up 7 bases, with 18 bases separating them. The germline V gene has CDR1 LGHNT and CDR2 FRNRAP. The CDR3 contains 14 residues. CDR3 bases: TGTGCTAGTGCCCTCGGACTGCCCGGGAATACGCAGTATTTT. Protein: CASALGLPGNTQYF.

This chain connects TRBV7-2 to TRBJ1-5, with D possibly being TRBD1 (5 bases). Trimming took off 4 bases at V and 3 bases at J, with 13 bases between the two ends. The CDR3 is made up of 15 amino acids. Germline V gene lookup returns CDR1 SGHTA and CDR2 FQGNSA. In nucleotides, the CDR3 is TGTGCCAGCAGCTCCCAGGGAGGGAACAATCAGCCCCAGCATTTT. Translation gives CASSSQGGNNQPQHF. Full variable domain (rest looked up from reference TRBV7-2 and TRBJ1-5): GAGVSQSPSNKVTEKGKDVELRCDPISGHTALYWYRQSLGQGLEFLIYFQGNSAPDKSGLPSDRFSAERTGGSVSTLTIQRTQQEDSAVYLCASSSQGGNNQPQHFGDGTRLSIL.

On this clone itself: At the DNA level, this CDR3 is encoded by other sequences in the same sample as well. The chain has TRBV4-1 and TRBJ1-1; D gene uncertain. Germline V lookup: CDR1 MGHRA, CDR2 YSYEKL. Trimming cost V 3 bases and J 2 bases, with 7 bases left between them. This CDR3 contains 13 residues. This CDR3 is CASSQGRNTEAFF. The CDR3, as DNA: TGCGCCAGCAGCCAGGGCCGTAACACTGAAGCTTTCTTT.

The rearrangement links TRBV5-1 to TRBJ2-7; possible D gene TRBD2, 5 bases. V gave up 4 bases and J gave up 0 bases, with 17 bases separating them. The CDR3 totals 16 residues. Germline V lookup: CDR1 SGHRS, CDR2 YFSETQ. The CDR3 protein is CASSREAGISSYEQYF. CDR3 sequence (DNA): TGCGCCAGCAGCCGGGAAGCTGGGATCAGCTCCTACGAGCAGTACTTC.

This chain joins TRBV18 and TRBJ2-2; perhaps TRBD2 as D (5 bases). Per the germline V gene, CDR1 is KGHSH and CDR2 is LQKENI. The CDR3 has 15 amino acids. The V end lost 3 bases, the J end lost 4 bases, and 12 bases lay between the germline ends. The CDR3 DNA reads TGTGCCAGCTCACCGTCAAGGGCGGGCACCGGGGAGCTGTTTTTT. This translates into CASSPSRAGTGELFF.